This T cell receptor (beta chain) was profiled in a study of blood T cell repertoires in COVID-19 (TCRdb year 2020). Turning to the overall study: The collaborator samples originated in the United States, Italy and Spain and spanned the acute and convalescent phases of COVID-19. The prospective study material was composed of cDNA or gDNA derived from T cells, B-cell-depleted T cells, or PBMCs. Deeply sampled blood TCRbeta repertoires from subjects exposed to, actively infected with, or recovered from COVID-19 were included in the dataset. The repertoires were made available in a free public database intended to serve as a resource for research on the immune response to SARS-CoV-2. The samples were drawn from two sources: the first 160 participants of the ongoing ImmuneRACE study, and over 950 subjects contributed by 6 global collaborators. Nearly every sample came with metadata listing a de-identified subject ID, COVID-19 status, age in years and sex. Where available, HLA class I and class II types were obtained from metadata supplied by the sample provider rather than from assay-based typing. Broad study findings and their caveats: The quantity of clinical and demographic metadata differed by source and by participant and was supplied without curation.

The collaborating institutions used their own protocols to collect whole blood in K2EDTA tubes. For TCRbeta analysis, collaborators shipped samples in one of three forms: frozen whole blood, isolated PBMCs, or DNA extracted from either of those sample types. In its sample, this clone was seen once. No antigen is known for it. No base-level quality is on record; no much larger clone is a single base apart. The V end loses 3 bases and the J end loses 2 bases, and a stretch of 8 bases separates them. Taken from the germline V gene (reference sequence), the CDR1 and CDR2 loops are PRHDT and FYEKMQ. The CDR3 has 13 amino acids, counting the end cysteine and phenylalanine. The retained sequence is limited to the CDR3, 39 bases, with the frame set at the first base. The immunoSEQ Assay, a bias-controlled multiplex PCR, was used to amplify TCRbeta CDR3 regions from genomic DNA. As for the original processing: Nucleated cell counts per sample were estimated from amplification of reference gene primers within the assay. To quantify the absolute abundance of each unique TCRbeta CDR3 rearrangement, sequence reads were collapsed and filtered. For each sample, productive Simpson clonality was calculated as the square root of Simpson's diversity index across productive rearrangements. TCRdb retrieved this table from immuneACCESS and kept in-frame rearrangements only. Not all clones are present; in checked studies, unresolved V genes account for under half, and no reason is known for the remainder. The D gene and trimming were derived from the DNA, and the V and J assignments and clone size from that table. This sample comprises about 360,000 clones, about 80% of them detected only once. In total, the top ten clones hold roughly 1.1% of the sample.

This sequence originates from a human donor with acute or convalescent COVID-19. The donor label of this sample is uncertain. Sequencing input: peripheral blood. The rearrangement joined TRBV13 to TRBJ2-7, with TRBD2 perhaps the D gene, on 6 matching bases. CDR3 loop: CASSFPGAYEQYF. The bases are TGTGCCAGCAGCTTTCCGGGGGCCTACGAGCAGTACTTC.